Detailed here is one T cell receptor (beta chain). Its antigen is as yet unknown. TCRdb recomputed calls from the 5' RACE reads with MiXCR, one row per CDR3 protein. This sample has roughly 300,000 distinct CDR3 sequences; about an eighth occur once, and the top ten carry about a fifth. This specimen comes from a study of T-cell memory formation after mild COVID-19. Study overall: In these data, TCR clusters were largely donor specific.

Study outcomes and limitations: Pre-infection memory already had some responding clones, implying cross-reactive memory joined.

The specimen sequenced was PBMCs or a T cell subset sorted from them (not recorded which). This sequence was found in a man aged 18 to 29 who had mild COVID-19 (a few samples of this study predate the infection). Cell type and time point are not known.

CDR3 coding DNA: TGCAGCGTTGGTCTAGATACGCAGTATTTT. Translated, it gives CSVGLDTQYF. The chain recombines TRBV29-1 with TRBJ2-3, with D unresolved. V gave up 4 bases and J gave up 5 bases, with 4 bases separating them. Germline V gene lookup returns CDR1 SQVTM and CDR2 ANQGSEA. This CDR3 spans 10 amino acids.